Presented here are 25 T cell receptor beta chains from one specimen sequenced in a study of T cells in Graves' hyperthyroidism and ophthalmopathy. TCR beta CDR3 region amplification was performed from RNA transcripts. Using the HTBI primer set, a first-round RT-PCR was run on the TCR CDR3. TCRdb reprocessed the multiplex PCR reads via MiXCR and lists one record per CDR3 protein. The sample holds 500,000 or so distinct CDR3 sequences, approximately 17% seen once. Sequencing was done on a sample of blood. The receptors derive from a young woman with Graves' ophthalmopathy.

This clonotype occurred a few times. In nucleotides, the CDR3 is TGCGCCAGCAGCCAAATAGGACAGGGGAGAGCTTTCTTT. It codes for CASSQIGQGRAFF. The chain couples TRBV4-1 to TRBJ1-1; 9 nucleotides agree with TRBD1. CDR1 is MGHRA, CDR2 YSYEKL, per germline. The junction had 5 bases not matched to a gene; V was cut back by 2 bases and J by 10 bases. CDR3 size: 13 residues.

This clonotype was recorded many times. J is TRBJ2-2 and V is TRBV3-1; 13 bases fit TRBD2. The CDR3 covers 16 residues. CDR1 is LGHDT and CDR2 is YNNKEL in the germline V gene (reference sequence). V trimming: 6 bases; J trimming: 7 bases; junction bases outside the gene matches: 8. The CDR3 region is CASRYHGLAGDGELFF. The CDR3 nucleotides are TGTGCCAGCAGATATCACGGACTAGCGGGGGACGGGGAGCTGTTTTTT.

In this sample, this clonotype turned up many times. The chain has TRBV28 and TRBJ1-1; D is undetermined. Looked up from germline, CDR1 is MDHEN and CDR2 is SYDVKM. This CDR3 region has 14 residues. The V gene lost 6 bases and the J gene lost 1 base, with 12 bases spanning the gap. CDR3 protein: CASSQRVGNTEAFF. CDR3 sequence (DNA): TGTGCCAGCAGCCAACGAGTAGGGAACACTGAAGCTTTCTTT.

This clonotype was detected many times. J is TRBJ2-4 and V is TRBV2; 14 bases are shared with TRBD2. Trimming removed 6 bases from V and 7 bases from J; junction bases left unmatched: 5. The CDR3 runs to 15 residues. CDR1 and CDR2 (germline): SNHLY, FYNNEI. The CDR3 nucleotides read TGTGCCAGCAGGGGACTAGCGGGAGAAACGAACATTCAGTACTTC. Translation: CASRGLAGETNIQYF.

This chain links TRBV11-2 with TRBJ2-2; 9 bases agree with TRBD2. The CDR3 covers 15 residues. Germline V CDR1 and CDR2: SGHAT, FQNNGV. The V segment lost 3 bases and the J segment 6 bases; nucleotides outside the gene matches: 5. The CDR3 nucleotides are TGTGCCAGCAGCTTGGGGCGGGGGGGCGCCGGGGAGCTGTTTTTT. Translating gives CASSLGRGGAGELFF.

V is TRBV7-2 and J is TRBJ2-3; 10 bases are a match to TRBD2. CDR3 length equals 15 residues. V lost 6 bases to trimming and J lost 7 bases; unmatched junction nucleotides: 10. Looked up from germline, CDR1 is SGHTA and CDR2 is FQGNSA. CDR3 DNA: TGTGCCAGCAGTGGTGCCCTAGCGGGAGCAAATACGCAGTATTTT. Encoded protein: CASSGALAGANTQYF.

There are a few counts of this clonotype. The chain has TRBV20-1 and TRBJ2-5; 8 nucleotides align to TRBD2. V gave up 6 bases and J gave up 5 bases; unmatched junction bases: 14. Germline loops: CDR1 DFQATT, CDR2 SNEGSKA (reference sequence). This CDR3 has 15 residues. For the CDR3, the DNA is TGCAGTGCCATATCCCTAGCGGGTCTATGGGAGACCCAGTACTTC. This encodes CSAISLAGLWETQYF.

Written as DNA, the CDR3 is TGTGCCATCACTCCGGGACTAGCGGGAGACGAGCAGTACTTC. Its translation is CAITPGLAGDEQYF. This chain joins TRBV10-3 and TRBJ2-7; TRBD2 aligns across 14 bases. The CDR3 is made up of 14 amino acids. J gave up 5 bases and V 7 bases, and 4 bases lay outside the gene matches. CDR1 and CDR2 (germline): ENHRY, SYGVKD.

This chain joins TRBV5-1 and TRBJ1-1; perhaps TRBD1 as D (5 bases). The CDR3 has 14 residues. V lost 4 bases to trimming and J lost 7 bases, with 17 bases between them. Germline V gene lookup returns CDR1 SGHRS and CDR2 YFSETQ. The CDR3 coding sequence is TGCGCCAGCAGCCCTAGTGACAGAAATGGTGAAGCTTTCTTT. Translated: CASSPSDRNGEAFF.

The chain couples TRBV7-2 to TRBJ2-7; possibly TRBD2 for D (5 bases). V lost 4 bases to trimming and J lost 1 base, with 23 bases between them. Germline V CDR1 and CDR2: SGHTA, FQGNSA. This CDR3 has 18 amino acids. CDR3 bases: TGTGCCAGCAGCTACACCGGGTCCGACGAGGGTTTTTCCTACGAGCAGTACTTC. Translating it yields CASSYTGSDEGFSYEQYF.

The sample holds many counts of this clonotype. This chain links TRBV28 with TRBJ2-5, with TRBD2 matching 9 bases. Per the germline V gene, CDR1 is MDHEN and CDR2 is SYDVKM. CDR3 length: 16 amino acids. Unmatched junction bases numbered 15, after V lost 8 bases and J lost 5 bases. The CDR3 nucleotides read TGTGCCAGCCTCGATCACCCGCGCGGGGGGGGGGAGACCCAGTACTTC. Its protein product is CASLDHPRGGGETQYF. The full variable domain, in which reference TRBV28 and TRBJ2-5 provide the parts outside the CDR3, is DVKVTQSSRYLVKRTGEKVFLECVQDMDHENMFWYRQDPGLGLRLIYFSYDVKMKEKGDIPEGYSVSREKKERFSLILESASTNQTSMYLCASLDHPRGGGETQYFGPGTRLLVL.

The chain uses TRBV7-8 and TRBJ2-7, with a possible D match to TRBD1 (5 bases). Trimming cost V 3 bases and J 2 bases, with 14 bases left between them. Germline assignment: CDR1 SGHVS and CDR2 FQNEAQ. This CDR3 is 15 amino acids long. CDR3 loop: CASSFKDTFPYEQYF. The CDR3 coding sequence is TGTGCCAGCAGCTTCAAGGACACCTTCCCCTACGAGCAGTACTTC.

This clonotype was detected a few times. This chain links TRBV7-9 with TRBJ1-4, with 11 positions matching TRBD1. The V and J ends lost 4 bases and 8 bases, in that order; junction bases with no gene match: 3. This CDR3 has 14 amino acids. CDR1 is SEHNR, CDR2 FQNEAQ, per germline (reference sequence). CDR3 sequence: CASSSDRGREKLFF. CDR3 DNA: TGTGCCAGCAGCTCGGACAGGGGGCGCGAAAAACTGTTTTTT.

This clonotype was recorded at least ten times. The chain employs TRBV7-2 and TRBJ2-7, with D uncertain. The CDR3 has 15 amino acids. V was cut by 3 bases and J by 4 bases, with 16 bases left in between. Germline V gene lookup returns CDR1 SGHTA and CDR2 FQGNSA. The CDR3 nucleotides read TGTGCCAGCAGCTTCCCAGGTGCCGGACGATACGAGCAGTACTTC. Translated, it gives CASSFPGAGRYEQYF.

This clonotype was counted ten times or more. The V call is TRBV12-3 or TRBV12-4, the J call TRBJ1-3; D unclear. The CDR3 is made up of 13 amino acids. Trimming took 3 bases from V and 3 from J, leaving 6 bases between them. The CDR3 region is CASSLGNGNTIYF. The CDR3 region has the DNA TGTGCCAGCAGTTTGGGGAATGGAAACACCATATATTTT.

This clonotype was observed a few times. The chain uses TRBV27 and TRBJ1-5; D remains ambiguous. The CDR3 has 14 amino acids. Germline V gene data show CDR1 as MNHEY and CDR2 as SMNVEV (reference sequence). The V end was cut by 6 bases, the J end by 2 bases, with 11 bases between. The chain's CDR3 is CASRPGRGNQPQHF. The CDR3 DNA reads TGTGCCAGCAGACCCGGGAGGGGCAATCAGCCCCAGCATTTT.

The gene calls are TRBV4-1 and TRBJ2-7; 9 nucleotides match TRBD1. This CDR3 has 15 amino acids. The V gene end was trimmed by 4 bases and the J gene end by 7 bases; junction bases not matched to a gene: 11. Germline V gives CDR1 MGHRA, CDR2 YSYEKL. CDR3 in DNA: TGCGCCAGCAGCCCCAACGCACAGGGGGCCGGTGAGCAGTACTTC. Residues: CASSPNAQGAGEQYF.

The chain has TRBV6-1 and TRBJ2-3; 9 bases fit TRBD2. Germline values: CDR1 MNHNS, CDR2 SASEGT. The CDR3 has 15 amino acids. Trimming removed 5 bases from V and 4 bases from J; junction bases left unmatched: 7. The CDR3 DNA is TGTGCCAGCAGTCCAAGCGGGGGGTTAGCAGATACGCAGTATTTT. The encoded protein is CASSPSGGLADTQYF.

As for this clonotype: Germline is not matched at one junction end, which may reflect a read error. The chain uses TRBV30 and TRBJ1-2; TRBD1 is a possible D gene (5 bases). The CDR3 is 13 amino acids. Germline V gene sequence: CDR1 GTSNPN, CDR2 SVGIG (reference sequence). CDR3 in DNA: TGTGCCTTGGGACGAACGGACGGCTATGGCTTCACCTTC. Its translation: CALGRTDGYGFTF.

This CDR3 is CATSVQAGPTDTQYF. For the CDR3, the DNA is TGTGCCACCAGTGTACAAGCGGGACCTACAGATACGCAGTATTTT. The chain has TRBV24-1 and TRBJ2-3; 7 bases are a match to TRBD2. Per germline, CDR1 KGHDR and CDR2 SFDVKD. This CDR3 contains 15 residues. Trimming at V came to 5 bases and at J to 3 bases, leaving 7 bases not matched to a gene.

This chain uses TRBV6-1 with TRBJ2-1; 12 positions agree with TRBD2. After removal of 0 bases from V and 6 bases from J, the junction contained 3 bases not matched to a gene. The germline V gene has CDR1 MNHNS and CDR2 SASEGT. The CDR3 extends over 16 amino acids. As DNA, the CDR3 is TGTGCCAGCAGTGAAGCCTTACTAGCGGGAGGCAATGAGCAGTTCTTC. Encoded protein: CASSEALLAGGNEQFF.

This clonotype has at least ten counts. The chain carries TRBV27 and TRBJ2-1; 13 positions match TRBD2. The CDR3 contains 18 residues. Germline V gene sequence: CDR1 MNHEY, CDR2 SMNVEV (reference sequence). J was trimmed by 6 bases and V by 3 bases; bases with no gene match: 11. CDR3: CASSLTSGRTTRPNEQFF. CDR3 DNA: TGTGCCAGCAGTTTGACTAGCGGGAGGACCACCCGGCCCAATGAGCAGTTCTTC.

This clonotype was seen only a few times. The DNA for the CDR3 is TGTGCCAGCAGTTTGCTAGCGGGTATACAAGAGACCCAGTACTTC. Amino acids: CASSLLAGIQETQYF. The chain joins TRBV12-3 or TRBV12-4 to TRBJ2-5, with 8 positions matching TRBD2. V was clipped by 3 bases and J by 2 bases; unmatched bases: 5. CDR3 length: 15 amino acids.

This clonotype has only a few counts. DNA for the CDR3: TGTGCCAGCAGCTCCACAGGGATAACTAATGAAAAACTGTTTTTT. Its protein is CASSSTGITNEKLFF. This chain links TRBV11-2 with TRBJ1-4, with a weak D call TRBD1 (6 bases). The CDR3 loop spans 15 amino acids. The V end lost 4 bases, the J end lost 1 base, and 10 bases lay between the germline ends. The V gene's germline CDR1 is SGHAT and CDR2 FQNNGV. Supplemented by reference TRBV11-2 and TRBJ1-4, the full variable domain reads EAGVAQSPRYKIIEKRQSVAFWCNPISGHATLYWYQQILGQGPKLLIQFQNNGVVDDSQLPKDRFSAERLKGVDSTLKIQPAKLEDSAVYLCASSSTGITNEKLFFGSGTQLSVL.

The gene calls are TRBV5-4 and TRBJ2-3, with TRBD2 matching 12 bases. The CDR3 contains 18 residues. Germline lookup yields CDR1 SGHNT and CDR2 YYREEE (reference sequence). The CDR3 DNA sequence: TGTGCTACCCGACGGAGGCTAGCGGGGGGGACGGGCACAGATACGCAGTATTTT. Its protein is CATRRRLAGGTGTDTQYF.